This T cell receptor (beta chain) originates from a study of graft-versus-host responses after intestinal transplantation. The wider study: All recipients got anti-thymocyte globulin induction, then tacrolimus and steroids for approximately 3 years.

As to this clone: What it recognizes is unknown.

Per the germline V gene, CDR1 is MDHEN and CDR2 is SYDVKM. The ends were cut back, 1 base at V and 10 bases at J, with 11 bases in the middle. The CDR3 covers 13 residues. Sequencing was performed with immunoSEQ multiplex PCR; in TCRdb, only in-frame clones are kept and a portion is missing. This sample yields about 110,000 clones, of which more than 85% are seen a single time; 0.9% to 1.5% belongs to the top ten. This sequence joins TRBV28 and TRBJ2-1, with no clear D. This clonotype was obtained from a human donor who was the organ donor for an intestinal transplant. Sample: unstimulated CD8+ T cells sorted from spleen or lymph node cells, taken before transplant. The CDR3 spells CASSLSGFREQFF. The CDR3 region has the DNA TGTGCCAGCAGTTTATCTGGGTTTCGGGAGCAGTTCTTC. Full variable domain (rest looked up from reference TRBV28 and TRBJ2-1): DVKVTQSSRYLVKRTGEKVFLECVQDMDHENMFWYRQDPGLGLRLIYFSYDVKMKEKGDIPEGYSVSREKKERFSLILESASTNQTSMYLCASSLSGFREQFFGPGTRLTVL.